The 12 T cell receptor beta chains reported below all come from one sample, sequenced in a study of T cell responses to AZD1222 COVID-19 vaccine. The method was immunoSEQ multiplex PCR; TCRdb's version includes in-frame clones alone and lacks a portion of them. The sample carries about 99,000 clones, approximately 88% recorded once. The source was peripheral blood, collected on day 0 of AZD1222 vaccination. The receptors originated from an adult in good health.

A remark on this clone: This specimen includes other DNA sequences encoding the same CDR3. The chain has TRBV28 and TRBJ1-2; TRBD1 might be the D (5 bases). The V end lost 5 bases, the J end lost 5 bases, and 9 bases lay between the germline ends. The germline gives CDR1 MDHEN, CDR2 SYDVKM. The CDR3 runs to 12 residues. The DNA of the CDR3 is TGTGCCAGCAGTCTTCAGGGTTATGGCTACACCTTC. Translated: CASSLQGYGYTF.

The J gene is TRBJ1-5, the V gene TRBV6-5; D is possibly TRBD1 (5 bases). Trimming took off 6 bases at V and 6 bases at J, with 15 bases between the two ends. CDR1 and CDR2 (germline): MNHEY, SVGAGI. The CDR3 runs to 14 residues. The CDR3 DNA sequence: TGTGCCAGCAGAAAACTTGGGGCGGGTCAGCCCCAGCATTTT. Protein product: CASRKLGAGQPQHF.

This chain links TRBV10-2 with TRBJ2-2; 9 bases align to TRBD2. The CDR3 contains 15 residues. J gave up 4 bases and V 6 bases, and 6 bases lay outside the gene matches. Germline V gene lookup returns CDR1 WSHSY and CDR2 SAAADI. In DNA form, the CDR3 reads TGCGCCAGCAGACGTGGTAGCGGGAGCACCGGGGAGCTGTTTTTT. Its translation is CASRRGSGSTGELFF.

This sequence joins TRBV6-1 and TRBJ2-2, with D possibly TRBD2 on 6 matching bases. The CDR3 totals 15 residues. Trimming took off 1 base at V and 4 bases at J, with 10 bases between the two ends. The germline V gene encodes CDR1 MNHNS and CDR2 SASEGT. The CDR3 spells CASSEVRGITGELFF. In nucleotides, the CDR3 is TGTGCCAGCAGTGAAGTTCGGGGGATCACCGGGGAGCTGTTTTTT.

The rearrangement joins TRBV3-1 (or the pseudogene TRBV3-2) to TRBJ2-2; perhaps TRBD2 as D (6 bases). Looked up from germline, CDR1 is LGHDT and CDR2 is YNNKEL (reference sequence). The germline V and J ends were trimmed by 0 bases and 3 bases, with 11 bases remaining between them. The CDR3 consists of 16 residues. CDR3 nucleotide sequence: TGTGCCAGCAGCCAAGAAGAAGGGACTCACACCGGGGAGCTGTTTTTT. This codes for CASSQEEGTHTGELFF.

The gene calls are TRBV10-3 and TRBJ2-7; no reliable D call. This CDR3 contains 11 residues. The germline CDR1 and CDR2 sequences are ENHRY and SYGVKD. Trimming cost V 5 bases and J 2 bases, with 4 bases left between them. As DNA, the CDR3 is TGTGCCATCAGTATGGCCTACGAGCAGTACTTC. Protein sequence: CAISMAYEQYF.

This chain connects TRBV18 to TRBJ2-3, with D possibly matching TRBD1 (6 bases). V gave up 3 bases and J gave up 2 bases, with 9 bases separating them. This CDR3 spans 14 amino acids. The germline gives CDR1 KGHSH, CDR2 LQKENI. The CDR3 region is CASSPGHNTDTQYF. Here the CDR3 DNA reads TGTGCCAGCTCACCGGGACATAACACAGATACGCAGTATTTT.

The chain uses TRBV27 and TRBJ1-5, with 7 bases aligning to TRBD1. The CDR3 consists of 14 residues. V lost 5 bases, J lost 9 bases, and 10 bases stayed unmatched. Per the germline V gene, CDR1 is MNHEY and CDR2 is SMNVEV (reference sequence). As DNA, the CDR3 is TGTGCCAGCAGTACAGGAGGGGGCAACCGGCCCCAGCATTTT. Its translation: CASSTGGGNRPQHF.

This chain connects TRBV10-1 to TRBJ1-2; no clear D gene. Deletions cut 6 bases from V and 7 bases from J, with 15 bases between. The CDR3 is 13 amino acids. CDR1 and CDR2 (germline): WNHNN, SYGVQD (reference sequence). The CDR3 coding sequence is TGCGCCAGCAGCCAGACGGCGACCTTTGGCTACACCTTC. Protein: CASSQTATFGYTF.

CDR3 protein: CASSLGLERQYF. In nucleotides, the CDR3 is TGTGCCAGCAGCCTCGGACTGGAACGGCAGTACTTC. The chain has TRBV3-1 (or the pseudogene TRBV3-2) and TRBJ2-7; perhaps TRBD2 as D (5 bases). V was clipped by 4 bases and J by 9 bases, with 13 bases between them. Per germline, CDR1 LGHDT and CDR2 YNNKEL (reference sequence). CDR3 length: 12 residues.

The V and J genes are TRBV4-1 and TRBJ1-1; D not certain. This CDR3 spans 14 amino acids. The germline V gene encodes CDR1 MGHRA and CDR2 YSYEKL. With 3 bases removed from V and 5 bases from J, the gap between germline ends came to 13 bases. The CDR3 region is CASSHVGRVTEAFF. The CDR3 nucleotides read TGCGCCAGCAGCCATGTAGGACGTGTGACTGAAGCTTTCTTT.

This CDR3 reads CSASRGATSGANVLTF. The CDR3 nucleotides read TGCAGTGCTAGTAGAGGGGCGACCTCTGGGGCCAACGTCCTGACTTTC. The chain links TRBV20-1 to TRBJ2-6, with D perhaps TRBD1 or TRBD2 (5 bases each). The CDR3 is made up of 16 amino acids. V shed 3 bases and J shed 0 bases, with 12 bases lying between them. Per the germline V gene, CDR1 is DFQATT and CDR2 is SNEGSKA (reference sequence).